A selection of T cell receptor beta chains follows, all from one sample in a study of blood T cell repertoires in COVID-19. Measured with immunoSEQ multiplex PCR; TCRdb has only the in-frame clones, and not every one. The sample records some 200,000 clones, nearly 90% being singletons. The sample taken for sequencing was peripheral blood. The receptors shown here come from a man aged 55 to 70 with active or convalescent COVID-19. Both conserved end residues are part of each CDR3. Fields, in order: J gene, clone size, V gene, D gene, CDR3 DNA, CDR3 protein. A D gene is named only where the DNA matches it firmly. Rows give clone size only sometimes, using once, few, many, or a class for an expanded clone.

j_call: TRBJ1-1; clone_size: once; v_call: TRBV18; d_call: .; cdr3_nt: TGTGCCAGCTCACCACTGTCCCTACGGGACACTGAAGCTTTCTTT; cdr3_aa: CASSPLSLRDTEAFF
j_call: TRBJ2-2; clone_size: .; v_call: TRBV3-1/TRBV3-2; d_call: TRBD1; cdr3_nt: TGTGCCAGCAGCCTAACCGGGACAGGGAGGACCGGGGAGCTGTTTTTT; cdr3_aa: CASSLTGTGRTGELFF
j_call: TRBJ2-2; clone_size: .; v_call: TRBV5-1; d_call: TRBD1; cdr3_nt: TGCGCCAGCAGCTGGGGACAGGAGGCGAACACCGGGGAGCTGTTTTTT; cdr3_aa: CASSWGQEANTGELFF
j_call: TRBJ1-4; clone_size: .; v_call: TRBV5-1; d_call: .; cdr3_nt: TGCGCCAGCAGCTTGAGTGGCCGAGGGAATGAAAAACTGTTTTTT; cdr3_aa: CASSLSGRGNEKLFF
j_call: TRBJ1-1; clone_size: .; v_call: TRBV15; d_call: .; cdr3_nt: TGTGCCACCAGCAGGGGAGGGGGGCATAGGAACACTGAAGCTTTCTTT; cdr3_aa: CATSRGGGHRNTEAFF
j_call: TRBJ2-3; clone_size: .; v_call: TRBV10-3; d_call: TRBD1; cdr3_nt: TGTGCCATCAGGCCGGACAGGGCGGGGGATACGCAGTATTTT; cdr3_aa: CAIRPDRAGDTQYF
j_call: TRBJ2-7; clone_size: few; v_call: TRBV19; d_call: .; cdr3_nt: TGTGCCAGTAGTTTTCGACTAGCCTACGAGCAGTACTTC; cdr3_aa: CASSFRLAYEQYF
j_call: TRBJ1-3; clone_size: .; v_call: TRBV10-1; d_call: .; cdr3_nt: TGCGCCAGCAGTGAGTCAAGAGCTGGAAACACCATATATTTT; cdr3_aa: CASSESRAGNTIYF
j_call: TRBJ2-5; clone_size: .; v_call: TRBV5-5; d_call: TRBD1; cdr3_nt: TGTGCCAGCACTCTGACAGGGGGCTCTGAGACCCAGTACTTC; cdr3_aa: CASTLTGGSETQYF
j_call: TRBJ2-1; clone_size: .; v_call: TRBV4-1; d_call: TRBD1; cdr3_nt: TGCGCCAGCAGCCAAACATCGGGACAGGCTCTTTCCTACAATGAGCAGTTCTTC; cdr3_aa: CASSQTSGQALSYNEQFF
j_call: TRBJ1-1; clone_size: .; v_call: TRBV5-5; d_call: TRBD1; cdr3_nt: TGTGCCAGCAGCCGGGAGGGGGCGGACACTGAAGCTTTCTTT; cdr3_aa: CASSREGADTEAFF
j_call: TRBJ2-2; clone_size: .; v_call: TRBV11-3; d_call: .; cdr3_nt: TGTGCCAGCAGCTTAGGTGTTTTTGCAGCGAACACCGGGGAGCTGTTTTTT; cdr3_aa: CASSLGVFAANTGELFF
j_call: TRBJ2-7; clone_size: once; v_call: TRBV6-5; d_call: .; cdr3_nt: TGTGCCAGCAGCATAAACCATCCGGCCTACGAGCAGTACTTC; cdr3_aa: CASSINHPAYEQYF
j_call: TRBJ1-1; clone_size: .; v_call: TRBV6-6; d_call: TRBD1; cdr3_nt: TGTGCCAGCAGTCGAGCAGGGGGGAACACTGAAGCTTTCTTT; cdr3_aa: CASSRAGGNTEAFF
j_call: TRBJ2-5; clone_size: .; v_call: TRBV5-1; d_call: TRBD1; cdr3_nt: TGCGCCAGCAGCGGGACAGGGAAAGAGACCCAGTACTTC; cdr3_aa: CASSGTGKETQYF
j_call: TRBJ2-7; clone_size: .; v_call: TRBV11-2; d_call: .; cdr3_nt: TGTGCCAGCAGCCCAGATCTGGGCCGCGGGTCGAGCTCCTACGAGCAGTACTTC; cdr3_aa: CASSPDLGRGSSSYEQYF
j_call: TRBJ2-3; clone_size: .; v_call: TRBV2; d_call: .; cdr3_nt: TGTGCCAGCAGTGGAAATAGCGTTAGCACAGATACGCAGTATTTT; cdr3_aa: CASSGNSVSTDTQYF
j_call: TRBJ1-3; clone_size: .; v_call: TRBV3-1/TRBV3-2; d_call: .; cdr3_nt: TGTGCCAGCAGCCCGGGGGGAGGAAACACCATATATTTT; cdr3_aa: CASSPGGGNTIYF